The 20 T cell receptor beta chains presented below share a single source sample, sequenced in a study of shared clonotypes between healthy human individuals. Some clones are missing from TCRdb's copy, which holds only in-frame ones; the method was immunoSEQ multiplex PCR. The data show fewer than 3 million clones, 80% to 95% seen once. The specimen was naive CD4+ T cells from PBMCs. Subset noted: CD45RA+ positively selected. The source of these receptors is a man between 18 and 29 years old in good health. Some clones in this sample may be carry-over from other donors' samples.

Of note for this clone: In the same sample, other DNA sequences code for this CDR3. This chain uses TRBV18 with TRBJ2-2; 8 bases are shared with TRBD2. Per germline, CDR1 KGHSH and CDR2 LQKENI. V gave up 3 bases and J gave up 0 bases; unmatched junction bases: 3. The CDR3 is 16 amino acids. This CDR3 reads CASSPVAGSNTGELFF. CDR3 DNA sequence: TGTGCCAGCTCACCCGTAGCGGGGTCGAACACCGGGGAGCTGTTTTTT.

The gene calls are TRBV5-5 and TRBJ2-5; D unresolved. Per the germline V gene, CDR1 is SGHKS and CDR2 is YYEKEE (reference sequence). V lost 0 bases and J lost 1, with 7 bases in between. The CDR3 runs 14 residues. In nucleotides, the CDR3 is TGTGCCAGCAGCTTGGGGCCCAGCCAAGAGACCCAGTACTTC. Protein product: CASSLGPSQETQYF.

The chain carries TRBV21-1 and TRBJ2-3; the table gives TRBD1 as D, unverified against the DNA. TRBV21-1 is a documented pseudogene. The CDR3 is made up of 18 amino acids. The chain's CDR3 is CASSRGHQGSPSTDTQYF. The CDR3 coding sequence is TGTGCCAGCAGCAGAGGACATCAGGGGTCTCCCAGCACAGATACGCAGTATTTT.

The V gene is TRBV10-3, the J gene TRBJ1-3; D is unclear. The CDR3 spans 16 residues. The V gene lost 0 bases and the J gene lost 3 bases, with 12 bases spanning the gap. CDR1 and CDR2 (germline): ENHRY, SYGVKD. The CDR3 sequence is CAISESRANLGNTIYF. The CDR3 nucleotides read TGTGCCATCAGTGAGTCGCGGGCAAACCTTGGAAACACCATATATTTT.

The CDR3 bases are TGTGCCAGCAGTCCCTCACTAGGGAACACCGGGGAGCTGTTTTTT. This sequence encodes CASSPSLGNTGELFF. V is TRBV28 and J is TRBJ2-2; D may be TRBD2 (5 bases). V was shortened by 5 bases and J by 1 base, with 11 bases between the two germline ends. The V gene's germline CDR1 is MDHEN and CDR2 SYDVKM. The CDR3 is made up of 15 amino acids.

The CDR3 region has the DNA TGTGCCAGCAGTCTGGCACTAGCGGTCCACGAGCAGTACTTC. Protein product: CASSLALAVHEQYF. V gene TRBV28 combines with J gene TRBJ2-7; 8 bases fit TRBD2. Trimming removed 5 bases from V and 5 bases from J; junction bases left unmatched: 8. Germline V gene data show CDR1 as MDHEN and CDR2 as SYDVKM. This CDR3 is 14 amino acids long.

This clone was counted once. The chain is built from TRBV5-5 and TRBJ2-7, with D maybe TRBD1 (6 bases). Germline lookup yields CDR1 SGHKS and CDR2 YYEKEE (reference sequence). This CDR3 is built from 13 residues. V dropped 2 bases and J dropped 2 bases, with 8 bases sitting between them. The CDR3 region has the DNA TGTGCCAGCAGCTTCGGACAGACCTACGAGCAGTACTTC. Translation: CASSFGQTYEQYF.

The chain combines TRBV28 with TRBJ1-2; perhaps TRBD1 as D (5 bases). CDR3 length: 12 amino acids. The V end lost 8 bases, the J end lost 3 bases, and 10 bases lay between the germline ends. Germline V gene data show CDR1 as MDHEN and CDR2 as SYDVKM. CDR3 coding DNA: TGTGCCAGCCGAACAGGACACTATGGCTACACCTTC. It codes for CASRTGHYGYTF.

This chain links TRBV28 with TRBJ2-7; possibly TRBD1 or TRBD2 for D (7 bases each). Germline assignment: CDR1 MDHEN and CDR2 SYDVKM. V lost 2 bases and J 12 bases, leaving 20 bases between the germline ends. CDR3 length: 14 amino acids. The CDR3 is CASSLRQGGLGAYF. The CDR3 nucleotides read TGTGCCAGCAGTTTACGACAGGGCGGACTAGGAGCGTACTTC.

The J gene is TRBJ2-7, the V gene TRBV5-4; tentative D call: TRBD2 (5 bases). The CDR3 extends over 16 amino acids. V was trimmed by 1 base and J by 2 bases, leaving 16 bases between them. Germline CDR1 and CDR2: SGHNT and YYREEE (reference sequence). For the CDR3, the DNA is TGTGCCAGCAGCTTGTTGGGTGCGGGTGGGCCCTACGAGCAGTACTTC. Amino acids: CASSLLGAGGPYEQYF.

Only one count was recorded for this clone. The CDR3 bases are TGTGCCAGCAGCGCCCAAAGTTCTGGAAACACCATATATTTT. Translated: CASSAQSSGNTIYF. This chain connects TRBV7-2 to TRBJ1-3; no reliable D call. The CDR3 has 14 amino acids. Germline V gives CDR1 SGHTA, CDR2 FQGNSA. V shed 5 bases and J shed 1 base, with 9 bases lying between them.

This clone was recorded only once. The V gene is TRBV30, the J gene TRBJ1-1; no clear D. Germline CDR1 and CDR2: GTSNPN and SVGIG (reference sequence). Trimming left V 3 bases short and J 1 base short, with 18 bases between. The CDR3 runs 16 residues. CDR3 nucleotides: TGTGCCTGGAGAAAAACGGCAGGTCGAAGGAACACTGAAGCTTTCTTT. Its protein product is CAWRKTAGRRNTEAFF.

This sequence joins TRBV6-5 and TRBJ2-3; maybe TRBD2 (6 bases). The CDR3 contains 15 residues. Trimming cost V 4 bases and J 0 bases, with 11 bases left between them. Germline-derived CDR1 and CDR2 are MNHEY and SVGAGI. CDR3 sequence: CASSSPGTSTDTQYF. CDR3 in DNA: TGTGCCAGCAGTTCCCCCGGGACTAGCACAGATACGCAGTATTTT.

J is TRBJ1-5 and V is TRBV28, with D tentatively TRBD1 (5 bases). There are 16 residues in the CDR3. V lost 3 bases and J 0 bases, leaving 12 bases between the germline ends. CDR1 and CDR2 (germline): MDHEN, SYDVKM. CDR3 protein: CASSFFRQSSNQPQHF. DNA of the CDR3: TGTGCCAGCAGTTTTTTCCGACAGTCTAGCAATCAGCCCCAGCATTTT. Full variable domain (missing parts from reference TRBV28 and TRBJ1-5): DVKVTQSSRYLVKRTGEKVFLECVQDMDHENMFWYRQDPGLGLRLIYFSYDVKMKEKGDIPEGYSVSREKKERFSLILESASTNQTSMYLCASSFFRQSSNQPQHFGDGTRLSIL.

This clone was recorded only once. CDR3 sequence reads: CASSIGDTLYQETQYF. The DNA for the CDR3 is TGTGCCAGTAGTATAGGGGACACTTTGTACCAAGAGACCCAGTACTTC. V and J are TRBV19 and TRBJ2-5; tentatively, D is TRBD1 (6 bases). Between the trimmed V and J ends, which lost 1 base and 0 bases, there was a span of 12 bases. The CDR3 extends over 16 amino acids. Germline values: CDR1 LNHDA, CDR2 SQIVND (reference sequence).

The V and J genes are TRBV5-1 and TRBJ2-7; TRBD1 aligns across 11 bases. V shed 3 bases, J shed 3 bases, and the junction held 14 bases outside the gene matches. This CDR3 region has 18 residues. CDR1 SGHRS and CDR2 YFSETQ come from the germline V gene. The CDR3, as DNA: TGCGCCAGCAGCTGGATGGGGACGGCCGGGACAGGGGGCTACGAGCAGTACTTC. As protein: CASSWMGTAGTGGYEQYF.

Worth noting for this clone: Other DNA sequences of this sample code for an identical CDR3. This chain joins TRBV6-1 and TRBJ1-1; D remains unclear. The CDR3 has 13 amino acids. V dropped 5 bases and J dropped 1 base, with 8 bases sitting between them. Per the germline V gene, CDR1 is MNHNS and CDR2 is SASEGT. The CDR3 is CASSPQGNTEAFF. The CDR3 region has the DNA TGTGCCAGCAGTCCCCAAGGGAACACTGAAGCTTTCTTT.

The chain recombines TRBV10-3 with TRBJ2-1, with TRBD2 matching over 9 bases. V shed 7 bases, J shed 0 bases, and the junction held 7 bases outside the gene matches. This CDR3 region has 16 residues. Germline CDR1 reads ENHRY; CDR2 reads SYGVKD. The CDR3 protein is CAITSTSGASYNEQFF. The CDR3 region has the DNA TGTGCCATCACCTCGACTAGCGGAGCCTCCTACAATGAGCAGTTCTTC.

V gene TRBV19 combines with J gene TRBJ1-4; D possibly corresponds to TRBD1 (5 bases). Germline CDR1 LNHDA, CDR2 SQIVND (reference sequence). There are 15 residues in the CDR3. V was cut by 0 bases and J by 10 bases, with 15 bases left in between. CDR3 protein: CASSIDRQREGKLFF. CDR3 DNA: TGTGCCAGTAGTATAGACCGACAGCGGGAAGGAAAACTGTTTTTT.

The V and J genes are TRBV30 and TRBJ2-5; no firm D call. V was pared by 1 base and J by 5 bases, with 11 bases between. CDR3 length equals 13 residues. Germline V gene lookup returns CDR1 GTSNPN and CDR2 SVGIG (reference sequence). CDR3 loop: CAWSENTGETQYF. The CDR3 coding sequence is TGTGCCTGGAGTGAAAATACTGGGGAGACCCAGTACTTC.